A selection of T cell receptor beta chains follows, all from one sample in a study of cytotoxic CD8 clonotypes in ibrutinib-treated CLL. Clones were sequenced by immunoSEQ multiplex PCR, and TCRdb holds only the in-frame ones, with some missing. Of some 200,000 clones listed, around 72% were seen once; the top ten hold around 15%. The sample consisted of PBMCs, taken after 24 months of ibrutinib treatment. The source of these receptors is a human donor with chronic lymphocytic leukemia. The CDR3 runs from the conserved cysteine through the conserved F or W. Each record gives: J gene, V gene, CDR3 protein.

>TRBJ2-2|TRBV11-2
CASSLVPRTTGELFF
>TRBJ2-5|TRBV19
CASSIVLAGAETQYF
>TRBJ1-3|TRBV29-1
CSVGTGNTIYF
>TRBJ2-5|TRBV5-1
CASSLAGGGETQYF
>TRBJ2-1|TRBV30
CAWSFGAEQFF
>TRBJ2-2|TRBV10-3
CAISPQGRATGELFF
>TRBJ2-1|TRBV29-1
CSVSSGRASRGEQFF
>TRBJ2-3|TRBV2
CASRSGVSTDTQYF
>TRBJ2-2|TRBV28
CASSFPGLELFF
>TRBJ2-3|TRBV6-1
CASSEHRGLSDTQYF
>TRBJ2-7|TRBV4-3
CASSQRPGSYEQYF
>TRBJ1-1|TRBV9
CASSVGRGNTEAFF
>TRBJ2-7|TRBV7-8
CASSSRTSFGAEQYF
>TRBJ2-7|TRBV6-5
CASRAGLGMDEQYF
>TRBJ2-5|TRBV19
CASSQRRGSSGETQYF
>TRBJ1-1|TRBV6-5
CASSRQKSDTEAFF
>TRBJ2-1|TRBV7-9
CASSLVQGNNEQFF
>TRBJ2-3|TRBV7-2
CASSLVLAGGLYF
>TRBJ2-3|TRBV5-8
CASSKTTNVDTQYF
>TRBJ1-2|TRBV6-1
CASSGALLGYGYTF
>TRBJ2-3|TRBV5-1
CASSSGLVIDTQYF
>TRBJ2-7|TRBV7-9
CASSLARAGGFGIPSEQYF
>TRBJ2-5|TRBV28
CASSLEMAGGLETQYF
>TRBJ2-1|TRBV9
CASSVGAGASGTNEQFF
>TRBJ2-7|TRBV19
CASSIRGKLSAGQGRGEQYF
>TRBJ2-7|TRBV4-1
CASSDQDRSYEQYF
>TRBJ1-2|TRBV4-1
CASSQVGAGYGYTF
>TRBJ1-1|TRBV28
CASSMTGFNTEAFF
>TRBJ1-4|TRBV21-1
CASSRLMGTNYPNEKLFF
>TRBJ2-5|TRBV2
CASTRTPNQETQYF
>TRBJ1-2|TRBV15
CATSRDLGGRYGYTF
>TRBJ2-5|TRBV18
CASSVRGFLETQYF
>TRBJ1-2|TRBV5-4
CASSLASVFVEANYGYTF
>TRBJ2-3|TRBV7-2
CASSLVGGSTDTQYF
>TRBJ1-1|TRBV6-5
CASSYRTSRLGAFF
>TRBJ2-7|TRBV9
CASSVATSGSSEQYF
>TRBJ1-2|TRBV19
CASSISGALYGYTF
>TRBJ1-5|TRBV28
CASSLLGGTGYQPQHF
>TRBJ2-2|TRBV7-9
CASSLRVNTGELFF
>TRBJ1-2|TRBV5-6
CASSSPVAGGAETF
>TRBJ2-3|TRBV25-1
CASSEPWLAGYTDTQYF
>TRBJ2-7|TRBV9
CASSVYFGQGAEQYF
>TRBJ2-7|TRBV9
CASSANTGTYYEQYF
>TRBJ1-3|TRBV4-1
CASSQDGTYGNTIYF
>TRBJ1-2|TRBV27
CASSWAAGTGEYGYTF
>TRBJ1-2|TRBV5-1
CASSLEQGGYGYTF
>TRBJ1-1|TRBV28
CASSTRSVTEAFF
>TRBJ1-2|TRBV7-6
CASSPDREFYGYTF
>TRBJ2-7|TRBV18
CASSPVGTGYEQYF
>TRBJ1-2|TRBV6-5
CASSEWGNDYGYTF
>TRBJ1-2|TRBV4-1
CASSQVQDYGYTF
>TRBJ2-7|TRBV13
CASSSGTSGRSSYEQYF